These 7 T cell receptor beta chains were all obtained from the same sample, sequenced in a study of cytomegalovirus exposure and HLA in healthy donors. The PCR employed 60 Vbeta primers together with 13 Jbeta primers. This table comes from immunoSEQ multiplex PCR, and its TCRdb copy is limited to in-frame clones, with some not included. The table shows 100,000 to 120,000 clones, with about 69% occurring only once. Sequencing was carried out using PBMCs. The receptors were sampled from a man aged 40-49 years in good health and CMV-seronegative.

The chain has TRBV5-4 and TRBJ1-2, with 7 bases identical to TRBD1. The length of the CDR3 is 14 residues. The V segment lost 5 bases and the J segment 3 bases; nucleotides outside the gene matches: 7. CDR1 is SGHNT and CDR2 is YYREEE in the germline V gene (reference sequence). DNA of the CDR3: TGTGCCAGCAGTTCGTCCGGGACAGACTATGGCTACACCTTC. Its protein is CASSSSGTDYGYTF.

This chain links TRBV12-5 with TRBJ1-1, with D perhaps TRBD1 (5 bases). CDR1 is LGHNT, CDR2 FRNRAP, per germline. V lost 0 bases and J 1 base, leaving 18 bases between the germline ends. The CDR3 spans 18 residues. Here the CDR3 reads CASGLVPILGAENTEAFF. The CDR3 region has the DNA TGTGCTAGTGGTTTGGTACCGATACTTGGGGCAGAGAACACTGAAGCTTTCTTT.

The chain recombines TRBV6-1 with TRBJ1-2; TRBD1 might be the D (5 bases). The CDR3 sequence is 12 residues long. The germline V gene encodes CDR1 MNHNS and CDR2 SASEGT. Trimming removed 5 bases from V and 8 bases from J, with 12 bases in between. The CDR3 sequence: CASSSPGRGYTF. In nucleotides, the CDR3 is TGTGCCAGCAGTTCGCCAGGGCGCGGCTACACCTTC.

The chain employs TRBV5-1 and TRBJ2-1; TRBD2 might be the D (6 bases). V was cut by 1 base and J by 7 bases, with 15 bases left in between. Germline V gene data show CDR1 as SGHRS and CDR2 as YFSETQ. This CDR3 has 15 residues. The CDR3 sequence: CASSLLVDYGNEQFF. The CDR3 region has the DNA TGCGCCAGCAGCTTGTTAGTGGACTACGGAAATGAGCAGTTCTTC.

V and J are TRBV29-1 and TRBJ2-1; no clear D. With 7 bases removed from V and 6 bases from J, the gap between germline ends came to 16 bases. The CDR3 is 13 amino acids. Germline loops: CDR1 SQVTM, CDR2 ANQGSEA. The CDR3 DNA sequence: TGCAGCGCGGATTCAAGCGAAGCCAATGAGCAGTTCTTC. Translated, it gives CSADSSEANEQFF.

V usage is TRBV13 and J usage is TRBJ2-1; TRBD2 aligns across 10 bases. Trimming cost V 3 bases and J 4 bases; bases outside gene matches: 6. Germline values: CDR1 PRHDT, CDR2 FYEKMQ (reference sequence). The CDR3 is 16 residues long. The CDR3 bases are TGTGCCAGCAGCTTTCCTTTAGCGGGAGGATACAATGAGCAGTTCTTC. Translation gives CASSFPLAGGYNEQFF.

The rearrangement links TRBV6-5 to TRBJ2-5; D remains unclear. The better agreement between TRBJ2-7 and the DNA end casts doubt on the J call. Germline V CDR1 and CDR2: MNHEY, SVGAGI. The length of the CDR3 is 11 residues. The CDR3 sequence is CASSSHYEQYF. DNA for the CDR3: TGTGCCAGCAGTTCCCACTACGAGCAGTACTTC.